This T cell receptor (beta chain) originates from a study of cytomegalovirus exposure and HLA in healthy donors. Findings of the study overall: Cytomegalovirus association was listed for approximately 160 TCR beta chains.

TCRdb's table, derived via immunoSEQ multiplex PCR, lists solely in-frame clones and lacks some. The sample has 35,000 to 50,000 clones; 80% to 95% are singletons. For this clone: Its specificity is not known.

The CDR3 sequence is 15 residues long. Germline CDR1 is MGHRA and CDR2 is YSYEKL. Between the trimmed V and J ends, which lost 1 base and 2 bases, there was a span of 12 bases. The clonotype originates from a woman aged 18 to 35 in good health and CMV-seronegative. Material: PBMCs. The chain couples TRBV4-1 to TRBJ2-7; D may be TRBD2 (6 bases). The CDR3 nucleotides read TGCGCCAGCAGCCAAGTCCAGCGGGCAACCTACGAGCAGTACTTC. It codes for CASSQVQRATYEQYF.